This T cell receptor (beta chain) was captured in a study of CD8 T cells in ankylosing spondylitis. The V gene's germline CDR1 is DFQATT and CDR2 SNEGSKA (reference sequence). V lost 6 bases and J lost 8, with 16 bases in between. The CDR3 totals 12 residues. This clonotype was observed many times. MiXCR, applied by TCRdb to the 5' RACE reads, yields one record per CDR3 protein. This sample has about 150,000 distinct CDR3 sequences, with approximately 7.3% found just once. The sample comprised blood, either unsorted or a sorted T cell fraction (not recorded which). This chain uses TRBV20-1 with TRBJ1-1; D is unclear. The source of this sequence is a female donor with ankylosing spondylitis or in good health (not recorded which). CDR3 region: CSAQALKREAFF. For the CDR3, the DNA is TGCAGTGCCCAGGCCCTAAAACGGGAAGCTTTCTTT.